Shown below are 3 T cell receptor beta chains from a single sample sequenced in a study of T cells after yellow fever vaccination. TCRdb re-called the 5' RACE reads with MiXCR, one entry per CDR3 protein. The sample shows some 560,000 distinct CDR3 sequences, roughly 17% of them seen only once. The material sequenced was PBMCs, taken 4 to 6 days after the first yellow fever vaccination. The receptor set was obtained from a young man who received the YFV17D yellow fever vaccine.

This clonotype was seen only a few times. The chain employs TRBV15 and TRBJ1-1, with a tentative D call TRBD1 (6 bases). Germline assignment: CDR1 LNHNV and CDR2 YYDKDF (reference sequence). This CDR3 spans 14 amino acids. Trimming left V 0 bases short and J 4 bases short, with 9 bases between. CDR3 sequence: CATSREGGSTEAFF. CDR3 nucleotide sequence: TGTGCCACCAGCAGAGAAGGGGGATCCACTGAAGCTTTCTTT.

The chain couples TRBV5-1 to TRBJ2-1; D remains unclear. CDR1 and CDR2 from the germline V gene are SGHRS and YFSETQ. Trimming cost V 5 bases and J 6 bases, with 24 bases left between them. This CDR3 has 17 amino acids. The DNA for the CDR3 is TGCGCCAGCAGTCGTCAGCCCTATTCCCCGATTCCCAATGAGCAGTTCTTC. It translates to CASSRQPYSPIPNEQFF.

This chain uses TRBV6-1 with TRBJ1-5; unclear D gene. There are 13 residues in the CDR3. Trimming shortened V by 0 bases and J by 7 bases, and 7 bases separated the two germline ends. Germline V lookup: CDR1 MNHNS, CDR2 SASEGT. In DNA form, the CDR3 reads TGTGCCAGCAGTGAAGCAGGGAGGCAGCCCCAGCATTTT. Its protein is CASSEAGRQPQHF.